The T cell receptor (beta chain) described here comes from a study of graft-versus-host responses after intestinal transplantation. Overall study context: All recipients got anti-thymocyte globulin induction, then tacrolimus and steroids for 2 to 4 years.

Notes on the study in general: GvH clonotypes were identified within recipient marrow, with a subset emerging first in ileum or blood. Individuals who had graft-donor T cell macrochimerism had allografts that showed high graft-versus-host to host-versus-graft clonal ratios. With peak circulating GvH clone levels came an association with early post-transplant HvG declines.

This clone has just a few counts. What it binds is not known. Assay: immunoSEQ multiplex PCR; the TCRdb copy retains only in-frame clones and omits some. The table shows more than 85,000 clones, with about four fifths occurring only once. This CDR3 has 14 residues. V was pared by 1 base and J by 1 base, with 5 bases between. Germline-derived CDR1 and CDR2 are MGHRA and YSYEKL. The TCR was taken from a human donor who received an intestinal transplant. The chain combines TRBV4-1 with TRBJ1-5; D unclear. This specimen consisted of unstimulated CD4+ T cells sorted from spleen or lymph node cells, obtained before intestinal transplant. CDR3 nucleotides: TGCGCCAGCAGCCAAGTCGGGAGCAATCAGCCCCAGCATTTT. Its protein product is CASSQVGSNQPQHF.